The clone carrying this T cell receptor beta chain was seen at least ten times. The sample originates from a study of T cells in Graves' hyperthyroidism and ophthalmopathy. Stable Graves' hyperthyroidism meant no ophthalmopathy progression within 18 months. RNA transcripts were the template for amplifying TCR beta CDR3 regions. An initial round of RT-PCR targeting the TCR CDR3 relied on the HTBI primer set. TCRdb processed the multiplex PCR reads anew with MiXCR; each CDR3 protein has one entry. Altogether approximately 530,000 distinct CDR3 sequences are present, roughly a sixth being singletons, with the ten largest covering about 18%. The CDR3 consists of 15 residues. Germline V lookup: CDR1 SNHLY, CDR2 FYNNEI. Trimming left V 0 bases short and J 2 bases short, with 11 bases between.

Source material: blood. This chain joins TRBV2 and TRBJ2-7; tentatively, D is TRBD2 (6 bases). This TCR came from a woman aged 18-29 years with Graves' hyperthyroidism. The CDR3 protein is CASSEAVGGTYEQYF. In DNA form, the CDR3 reads TGTGCCAGCAGTGAAGCGGTGGGAGGTACCTACGAGCAGTACTTC.